The present entry profiles one T cell receptor beta chain with its context. This entry comes from a study of cytomegalovirus exposure and HLA in healthy donors. The CDR3 is made up of 13 amino acids. Looked up from germline, CDR1 is SGHVS and CDR2 is FQNEAQ. The V end lost 4 bases, the J end lost 2 bases, and 6 bases lay between the germline ends. PCR primers comprised 60 Vbeta and 13 Jbeta primers. Produced via immunoSEQ multiplex PCR; TCRdb's table is partial and in-frame only. The data hold around 130,000 clones, with roughly 84% observed a single time. The receptor was derived from a boy aged 5-17 years in good health and CMV-seronegative. J is TRBJ1-5 and V is TRBV7-8, with D unresolved. The sequenced sample was PBMCs. CDR3 coding DNA: TGTGCCAGCAGCTCCCGCGGCAATCAGCCCCAGCATTTT. Protein product: CASSSRGNQPQHF.